This T cell receptor (beta chain) emerged from a study of CD8 T cells in ankylosing spondylitis. V lost 5 bases and J lost 3; bases outside the gene matches: 4. The germline V gene encodes CDR1 SGHTA and CDR2 FQGTGA. This CDR3 is built from 13 residues. This clonotype was seen a few times. The antigen remains unidentified. Generation of TCR beta libraries employed quantitative 5'-RACE incorporating molecular barcodes. MiXCR, run by TCRdb on the 5' RACE reads, gives a single entry per CDR3 protein. Among 50,000 to 75,000 distinct CDR3 sequences listed, about 6% were seen once. Findings and caveats of the study: A TCR beta motif of several highly homologous variants seemed to mark ankylosing spondylitis blood.

The chain uses TRBV7-3 and TRBJ2-7; 7 nucleotides align to TRBD2. The TCR comes from a male donor with ankylosing spondylitis. The specimen sequenced was synovial fluid, either unsorted or a sorted T cell fraction (not recorded which). The CDR3 spells CASSRQRDYEQYF. The CDR3 DNA reads as TGTGCCAGCAGCCGCCAGCGGGACTACGAGCAGTACTTC.